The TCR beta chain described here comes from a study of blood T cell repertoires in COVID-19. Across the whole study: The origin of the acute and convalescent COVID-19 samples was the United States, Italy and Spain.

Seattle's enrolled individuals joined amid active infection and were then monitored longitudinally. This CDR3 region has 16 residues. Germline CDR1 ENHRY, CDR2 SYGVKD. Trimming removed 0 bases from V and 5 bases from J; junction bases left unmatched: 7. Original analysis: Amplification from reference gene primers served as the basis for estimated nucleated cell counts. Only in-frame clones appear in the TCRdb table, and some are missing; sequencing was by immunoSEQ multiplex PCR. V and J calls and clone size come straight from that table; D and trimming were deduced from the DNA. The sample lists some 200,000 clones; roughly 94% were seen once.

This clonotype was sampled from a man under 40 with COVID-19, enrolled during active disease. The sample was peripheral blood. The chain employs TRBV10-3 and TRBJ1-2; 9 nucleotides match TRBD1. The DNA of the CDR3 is TGTGCCATCAGTGAGTCGGCTGGGACAGGGAAGTATGGCTACACCTTC. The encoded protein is CAISESAGTGKYGYTF.